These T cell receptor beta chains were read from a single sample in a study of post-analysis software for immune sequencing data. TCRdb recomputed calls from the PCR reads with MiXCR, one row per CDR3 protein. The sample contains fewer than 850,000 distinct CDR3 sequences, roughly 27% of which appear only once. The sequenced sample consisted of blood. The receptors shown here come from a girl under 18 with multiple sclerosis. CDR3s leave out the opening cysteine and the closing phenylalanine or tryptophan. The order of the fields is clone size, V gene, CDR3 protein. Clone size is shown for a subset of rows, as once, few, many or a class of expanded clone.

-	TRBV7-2	AGSLMTSVDEQF
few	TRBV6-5	ASSYSPGFHYT
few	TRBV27	ASSFGRGSYNEQF
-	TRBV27	ASSHSGPSREQF
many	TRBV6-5	ASSSVRMGQLYT
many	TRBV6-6	ASSLSASSYNEQF
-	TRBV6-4	ASSAGGQTGANVLT
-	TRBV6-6	ASSPGRRDEQF
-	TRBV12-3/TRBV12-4	ASSLARTSNEQF
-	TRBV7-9	ASSLSWASTDTQY
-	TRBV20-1	STPSAGQNTEAF
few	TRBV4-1	ASSQLDRGEQY
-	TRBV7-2	ASSPFEGTDTQY
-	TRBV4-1	ASSQDMILEAF
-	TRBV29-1	SGDVSSYNEQY
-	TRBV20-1	SARVGGHNEQF
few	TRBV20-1	SASKGTGYGYT
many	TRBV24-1	ATSEARSYNEQF
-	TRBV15	ATSPPMDGQPQH
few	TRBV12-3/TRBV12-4	ASCPGGVGTEAF
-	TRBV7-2	ASSLGQANYNEQF
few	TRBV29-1	SALGEDLPYEQY
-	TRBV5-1	ASSSVQNQMNEQF
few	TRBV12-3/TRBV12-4	ASSPPRDTNEQF
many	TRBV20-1	SVGGLAGGSSYNEQF
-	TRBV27	ASRLLAGYNEQF
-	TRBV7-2	ASSPPGPISYNEQF
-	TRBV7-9	ASSLDGSPYGYT
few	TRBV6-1	ASNPSDNEQF
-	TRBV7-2	ASSFLVAGEGYT